The clone carrying this T cell receptor (beta chain) was picked up one time. Its antigen is unidentified. The data stem from a study of cytomegalovirus exposure and HLA in healthy donors. Study observations and caveats: The study labeled 170 or so TCR beta chains cytomegalovirus-associated.

Germline loops: CDR1 SQVTM, CDR2 ANQGSEA. With V trimmed by 7 bases and J by 8 bases, 18 bases remained unmatched. The CDR3 has 16 residues. Some clones are missing from TCRdb's copy, which holds only in-frame ones; the method was immunoSEQ multiplex PCR. The sample lists about 160,000 clones, approximately 86% occurring once. The sequence came from a young woman in good health and CMV-seronegative. Sequenced: PBMCs. This chain joins TRBV29-1 and TRBJ2-1; 9 bases align to TRBD1. The CDR3 DNA follows: TGCAGCGGACCGGGACAGGGAGCACCCTTTTGGGATGAGCAGTTCTTC. The encoded protein is CSGPGQGAPFWDEQFF.